The 17 T cell receptor beta chains below were found in one sample sequenced in a study of blood T cell repertoires in COVID-19. Profiled with immunoSEQ multiplex PCR; TCRdb holds only in-frame clones, not every one. The sample consists of 390,000 or so clones, 75% to 90% of them appearing once. Sequenced: peripheral blood. The receptors originated from a woman aged 25 to 45 with active or convalescent COVID-19.

CDR3 in amino acids: CASRNPGTHINQPQHF. CDR3 nucleotides: TGTGCCAGCCGTAACCCGGGGACACACATAAATCAGCCCCAGCATTTT. The rearrangement links TRBV28 to TRBJ1-5, with D perhaps TRBD1 (6 bases). The length of the CDR3 is 16 residues. V gave up 8 bases and J gave up 4 bases, with 21 bases separating them. Germline-derived CDR1 and CDR2 are MDHEN and SYDVKM.

The chain is built from TRBV2 and TRBJ2-1, with 7 bases lining up with TRBD2. Germline V gene lookup returns CDR1 SNHLY and CDR2 FYNNEI. The junction had 18 bases not matched to a gene; V was cut back by 5 bases and J by 8 bases. The CDR3 length is 17 residues. DNA of the CDR3: TGTGCCAGCAGTCGATCCCGGGAGGCCGCGCCCTTCTATGAGCAGTTCTTC. As protein: CASSRSREAAPFYEQFF.

This clone occurred once. Other DNA sequences within the sample encode an identical CDR3. The V call is TRBV19, the J call TRBJ1-1; tentative D call: TRBD1 (5 bases). The CDR3 length is 14 residues. Trimming removed 3 bases from V and 4 bases from J, with 12 bases in between. Germline V lookup: CDR1 LNHDA, CDR2 SQIVND (reference sequence). The CDR3 sequence is CASSMAGGGTEAFF. In nucleotides, the CDR3 is TGTGCCAGTAGTATGGCCGGGGGAGGCACTGAAGCTTTCTTT.

This clone was recorded once. The genes are TRBV11-2 and TRBJ1-2; TRBD1 might be the D (6 bases). Germline V gene data show CDR1 as SGHAT and CDR2 as FQNNGV. V was cut by 5 bases and J by 8 bases, with 15 bases left in between. The CDR3 has 13 residues. CDR3 bases: TGTGCCAGCAGCGCTACAGGGCTGGACGGCTACACCTTC. As protein: CASSATGLDGYTF.

The chain combines TRBV19 with TRBJ2-3; possible D gene TRBD1, 5 bases. V was shortened by 7 bases and J by 4 bases, with 9 bases between the two germline ends. In germline, CDR1 is LNHDA, CDR2 SQIVND (reference sequence). This CDR3 comprises 12 residues. Here the CDR3 reads CASTPGSDTQYF. For the CDR3, the DNA is TGTGCCAGTACCCCAGGGTCAGATACGCAGTATTTT. Supplemented by reference TRBV19 and TRBJ2-3, the full variable domain reads DGGITQSPKYLFRKEGQNVTLSCEQNLNHDAMYWYRQDPGQGLRLIYYSQIVNDFQKGDIAEGYSVSREKKESFPLTVTSAQKNPTAFYLCASTPGSDTQYFGPGTRLTVL.

V gene TRBV15 combines with J gene TRBJ1-1; D possibly corresponds to TRBD1 (6 bases). There are 16 residues in the CDR3. Trimming cost V 3 bases and J 1 base, with 15 bases left between them. Germline values: CDR1 LNHNV, CDR2 YYDKDF (reference sequence). The CDR3 bases are TGTGCCACCAGCAGCGGGCAGGGGTGGTCGAACACTGAAGCTTTCTTT. It encodes CATSSGQGWSNTEAFF.

The chain couples TRBV18 to TRBJ1-5; maybe TRBD1 (5 bases). Per the germline V gene, CDR1 is KGHSH and CDR2 is LQKENI. The CDR3 length is 16 residues. Deletions cut 3 bases from V and 4 bases from J, with 16 bases between. CDR3 sequence reads: CASSPGPLGTNQPQHF. CDR3 coding DNA: TGTGCCAGCTCACCGGGCCCACTAGGGACTAATCAGCCCCAGCATTTT. Drawing the rest from reference TRBV18 and TRBJ1-5, the complete variable domain is NAGVMQNPRHLVRRRGQEARLRCSPMKGHSHVYWYRQLPEEGLKFMVYLQKENIIDESGMPKERFSAEFPKEGPSILRIQQVVRGDSAAYFCASSPGPLGTNQPQHFGDGTRLSIL.

J is TRBJ2-1 and V is TRBV5-1, with no clear D. CDR1 is SGHRS and CDR2 is YFSETQ in the germline V gene. Trimming cost V 0 bases and J 2 bases, with 6 bases left between them. This CDR3 contains 14 residues. The CDR3 sequence: CASSLVSAYNEQFF. The CDR3, as DNA: TGCGCCAGCAGCTTGGTTTCAGCCTACAATGAGCAGTTCTTC.

The V gene is TRBV4-1, the J gene TRBJ2-5, with TRBD1 matching over 7 bases. CDR1 and CDR2 from the germline V gene are MGHRA and YSYEKL. CDR3 size: 16 residues. The J segment lost 11 bases and the V segment lost 2 bases, leaving 17 bases of the junction unmatched. The CDR3 nucleotides read TGCGCCAGCAGCCAAATAACGAGGGACAGAGGGTCCGGTCAGTACTTC. This codes for CASSQITRDRGSGQYF.

The chain links TRBV5-1 to TRBJ1-4; TRBD1 aligns across 7 bases. The CDR3 loop spans 16 amino acids. CDR1 is SGHRS, CDR2 YFSETQ, per germline. V lost 4 bases to trimming and J lost 4 bases; unmatched junction nucleotides: 10. CDR3 in amino acids: CASSVTSGQINEKLFF. The CDR3 DNA reads TGCGCCAGCAGCGTCACGTCGGGACAGATTAATGAAAAACTGTTTTTT.

The J gene is TRBJ1-3, the V gene TRBV29-1; D is unclear. Germline V gives CDR1 SQVTM, CDR2 ANQGSEA. The germline V and J ends were trimmed by 5 bases and 0 bases, with 8 bases remaining between them. The CDR3 loop spans 13 amino acids. CDR3 DNA: TGCAGCGTTAACGCGGGCTCTGGAAACACCATATATTTT. As protein: CSVNAGSGNTIYF. Based on the CDR3 plus reference TRBV29-1 and TRBJ1-3, the full variable domain is SAVISQKPSRDICQRGTSLTIQCQVDSQVTMMFWYRQQPGQSLTLIATANQGSEATYESGFVIDKFPISRPNLTFSTLTVSNMSPEDSSIYLCSVNAGSGNTIYFGEGSWLTVV.

The chain couples TRBV21-1 to TRBJ2-3; the table gives TRBD2 as D, unverified against the DNA. TRBV21-1 is recorded as a pseudogene. The CDR3 covers 18 residues. The CDR3 bases are TGTGCCAGCAGCTCTCGACTAGCGGGAGCTGCCTCCACAGATACGCAGTATTTT. It translates to CASSSRLAGAASTDTQYF.

V is TRBV5-6 and J is TRBJ1-3; a weak D match, TRBD1 (6 bases). V lost 3 bases and J lost 0, with 16 bases in between. CDR3 size: 17 residues. Germline values: CDR1 SGHDT, CDR2 YYEEEE. The CDR3 region is CASSSRAGALSGNTIYF. DNA of the CDR3: TGTGCCAGCAGCTCGCGGGCGGGGGCCCTCTCTGGAAACACCATATATTTT.

The V call is TRBV12-3 or TRBV12-4, the J call TRBJ1-3; perhaps TRBD1 as D (6 bases). This CDR3 is 13 amino acids long. Trimming left V 4 bases short and J 7 bases short, with 11 bases between. Written as DNA, the CDR3 is TGTGCCAGCAGTTCCGGACAGTCGAACACCATATATTTT. It yields the protein CASSSGQSNTIYF.

This chain joins TRBV6-6 and TRBJ1-5; 7 bases are shared with TRBD1. The CDR3 is 15 amino acids. The V gene's germline CDR1 is MNHNY and CDR2 SVGAGI (reference sequence). The V and J ends lost 7 bases and 3 bases, in that order; junction bases with no gene match: 9. The CDR3 loop is CASKLDREANQPQHF. CDR3 sequence (DNA): TGTGCCAGCAAATTAGACAGGGAGGCCAATCAGCCCCAGCATTTT.

The V gene is TRBV5-1, the J gene TRBJ2-7, with TRBD1 matching over 9 bases. Germline loops: CDR1 SGHRS, CDR2 YFSETQ. The CDR3 runs 12 residues. Losses at the gene ends were 7 bases for V and 6 bases for J; bases not matched to a gene: 5. CDR3 sequence (DNA): TGCGCCAGCGGGGGACAGGGCCGCGAGCAGTACTTC. It is translated as CASGGQGREQYF.

This sequence joins TRBV6-1 and TRBJ1-6; 7 nucleotides align to TRBD1. Germline lookup yields CDR1 MNHNS and CDR2 SASEGT. The CDR3 has 16 amino acids. V trimming: 1 base; J trimming: 3 bases; junction bases outside the gene matches: 3. CDR3 in amino acids: CASSEGTGYYNSPLHF. The CDR3 nucleotides are TGTGCCAGCAGTGAAGGGACAGGATACTATAATTCACCCCTCCACTTT.